This T cell receptor (beta chain) comes out of a study of cytomegalovirus exposure and HLA in healthy donors. The PCR used 60 Vbeta and 13 Jbeta primers. Clones were read by immunoSEQ multiplex PCR, and TCRdb kept only the in-frame ones, dropping some. The sample includes about 260,000 clones, 84% of them seen just once. This CDR3 comprises 15 residues. Trimming cost V 0 bases and J 5 bases; bases outside gene matches: 5. CDR1 SGDLS and CDR2 YYNGEE come from the germline V gene. The TCR sequence derives from a middle-aged woman in good health and CMV-seropositive. This chain uses TRBV9 with TRBJ2-7; 10 nucleotides match TRBD1. Source material: PBMCs. Here the CDR3 reads CASSVGGTGVHEQYF. Here the CDR3 DNA reads TGTGCCAGCAGCGTAGGGGGGACAGGGGTCCACGAGCAGTACTTC.